One and the same sample provided the 23 T cell receptor beta chains below, sequenced in a study of cytomegalovirus exposure and HLA in healthy donors. The PCR was carried out with 60 Vbeta primers and 13 Jbeta primers. Assay: immunoSEQ multiplex PCR; the TCRdb copy retains only in-frame clones and omits some. The sample shows 70,000 to 95,000 clones, approximately 56% of them seen only once. Sequenced sample: PBMCs. The receptors were gathered from a woman in her twenties or thirties in good health and CMV-seropositive.

The J gene is TRBJ2-7, the V gene TRBV7-9; 8 bases line up with TRBD1. Trimming at V came to 5 bases and at J to 1 base, leaving 7 bases not matched to a gene. The CDR3 extends over 15 amino acids. Germline CDR1 and CDR2: SEHNR and FQNEAQ (reference sequence). The CDR3 loop reads CASSPTGAISYEQYF. CDR3 bases: TGTGCCAGCAGCCCGACAGGGGCGATATCCTACGAGCAGTACTTC. Using reference TRBV7-9 and TRBJ2-7 for the parts outside the CDR3, the full variable domain is DTGVSQNPRHKITKRGQNVTFRCDPISEHNRLYWYRQTLGQGPEFLTYFQNEAQLEKSRLLSDRFSAERPKGSFSTLEIQRTEQGDSAMYLCASSPTGAISYEQYFGPGTRLTVT.

Only one count was recorded for this clone. Written as DNA, the CDR3 is TGTGCCAGCAGTCAAGGACTATCTACCGGGGAGCTGTTTTTT. The encoded protein is CASSQGLSTGELFF. V usage is TRBV6-1 and J usage is TRBJ2-2, with D perhaps matching TRBD2 (6 bases). The CDR3 is 14 amino acids. The V gene lost 5 bases and the J gene lost 5 bases, with 12 bases spanning the gap. From germline, CDR1 is MNHNS and CDR2 SASEGT.

The chain carries TRBV4-3 and TRBJ2-1; D perhaps matches TRBD2 (6 bases). The CDR3 sequence is 15 residues long. V was pared by 4 bases and J by 3 bases, with 13 bases between. Germline CDR1 is LGHNA and CDR2 is YSLEER. CDR3 bases: TGCGCCAGCAGCCCTCTGGGCGGGAACTACAATGAGCAGTTCTTC. Translation gives CASSPLGGNYNEQFF.

The chain links TRBV4-1 to TRBJ1-2; no clear D. The CDR3 runs to 13 residues. Between the trimmed V and J ends, which lost 0 bases and 6 bases, there was a span of 8 bases. The germline CDR1 and CDR2 sequences are MGHRA and YSYEKL. The DNA for the CDR3 is TGCGCCAGCAGCCAAGATCAGTCAGATGGCTACACCTTC. Protein: CASSQDQSDGYTF.

J is TRBJ2-5 and V is TRBV19; D remains unclear. Germline CDR1 is LNHDA and CDR2 is SQIVND (reference sequence). V lost 3 bases and J lost 4, with 9 bases in between. The CDR3 spans 13 residues. CDR3 nucleotide sequence: TGTGCCAGTAGTATCTCTCTAATAGAGACCCAGTACTTC. Its translation is CASSISLIETQYF.

This clone showed up just a few times. This chain joins TRBV19 and TRBJ2-1; 12 bases match TRBD2. The CDR3 runs 13 residues. CDR1 is LNHDA, CDR2 SQIVND, per germline (reference sequence). Losses at the gene ends were 9 bases for V and 7 bases for J; bases not matched to a gene: 4. The CDR3 sequence is CASRLAGANEQFF. The CDR3 region has the DNA TGTGCCAGCCGACTAGCGGGGGCGAATGAGCAGTTCTTC.

This clone was picked up a small number of times. The chain combines TRBV19 with TRBJ2-5; a weak D match, TRBD2 (6 bases). This CDR3 is built from 15 residues. V lost 2 bases, J lost 5 bases, and 15 bases lay in between. CDR1 is LNHDA, CDR2 SQIVND, per germline (reference sequence). CDR3 nucleotide sequence: TGTGCCAGTAGTATAAGTGCTGGTCGGGGGGAGACCCAGTACTTC. Residues: CASSISAGRGETQYF.

CDR3 sequence: CASSTFSGVFTDTQYF. For the CDR3, the DNA is TGTGCCAGCTCTACCTTCAGCGGGGTCTTCACAGATACGCAGTATTTT. The chain uses TRBV7-9 and TRBJ2-3, with 7 positions matching TRBD2. CDR1 SEHNR and CDR2 FQNEAQ come from the germline V gene (reference sequence). J was trimmed by 2 bases and V by 8 bases; bases with no gene match: 13. The CDR3 totals 16 residues.

The chain is built from TRBV6-5 and TRBJ2-7, with 12 nucleotides matching TRBD2. CDR1 is MNHEY and CDR2 is SVGAGI in the germline V gene. The length of the CDR3 is 15 residues. Unmatched junction bases numbered 8, after V lost 6 bases and J lost 5 bases. The DNA for the CDR3 is TGTGCCAGCAGCTCCCCCGGACTAGCGGGGAACGAGCAGTACTTC. Amino acid sequence: CASSSPGLAGNEQYF.

The gene calls are TRBV7-9 and TRBJ1-5; D possibly corresponds to TRBD1 (6 bases). V lost 5 bases and J 6 bases, leaving 14 bases between the germline ends. This CDR3 contains 14 residues. Per germline, CDR1 SEHNR and CDR2 FQNEAQ (reference sequence). The CDR3: CASSQGFDGQPQHF. The CDR3, as DNA: TGTGCCAGCAGCCAGGGGTTCGACGGTCAGCCCCAGCATTTT.

The gene calls are TRBV28 and TRBJ1-5; no clear D. Germline loops: CDR1 MDHEN, CDR2 SYDVKM. V lost 5 bases, J lost 0 bases, and 17 bases lay in between. The CDR3 extends over 17 amino acids. The CDR3 DNA is TGTGCCAGCAGTACCCCCGGTCGAGGGAATAGCAATCAGCCCCAGCATTTT. Translation gives CASSTPGRGNSNQPQHF.

The V and J genes are TRBV11-2 and TRBJ2-5, with TRBD2 identical over 11 bases. The germline gives CDR1 SGHAT, CDR2 FQNNGV. The CDR3 spans 18 residues. V was clipped by 1 base and J by 5 bases; unmatched bases: 12. CDR3 DNA sequence: TGTGCCAGCAGCTTAGTAATTAGCGGGGGGGCCTTAAAGGAGACCCAGTACTTC. Translation: CASSLVISGGALKETQYF.

The V gene is TRBV10-1, the J gene TRBJ2-6, with D tentatively TRBD2 (6 bases). There are 15 residues in the CDR3. Trimming pared 4 bases from V and 1 base from J, leaving 8 bases between. The germline V gene encodes CDR1 WNHNN and CDR2 SYGVQD (reference sequence). The CDR3 spells CASSGRGSGANVLTF. The CDR3 region has the DNA TGCGCCAGCAGTGGACGGGGGTCTGGGGCCAACGTCCTGACTTTC.

The rearrangement uses TRBV7-2 and TRBJ2-1, with 11 bases fitting TRBD2. Germline trimming cut 9 bases from V and 4 bases from J; bases unmatched to any gene: 2. CDR3 length equals 13 residues. Germline loops: CDR1 SGHTA, CDR2 FQGNSA. CDR3 sequence (DNA): TGTGCCAGTACTAGCGGGGGTTACAATGAGCAGTTCTTC. Amino acid sequence: CASTSGGYNEQFF.

The chain uses TRBV2 and TRBJ2-3; TRBD1 aligns across 8 bases. CDR3 size: 16 residues. Trimming removed 2 bases from V and 3 bases from J; junction bases left unmatched: 7. Germline lookup yields CDR1 SNHLY and CDR2 FYNNEI. CDR3 bases: TGTGCCAGCAGTGAAAGGTCAGGGGGCCAGACAGATACGCAGTATTTT. Protein sequence: CASSERSGGQTDTQYF.

This sequence joins TRBV7-6 and TRBJ2-2; D perhaps matches TRBD1 (6 bases). Trimming shortened V by 5 bases and J by 0 bases, and 10 bases separated the two germline ends. CDR1 is SGHVS, CDR2 FNYEAQ, per germline. There are 15 residues in the CDR3. CDR3 loop: CASSVQGSNTGELFF. The CDR3 bases are TGTGCCAGCAGCGTTCAGGGGTCGAACACCGGGGAGCTGTTTTTT. The variable domain in full, completed from reference TRBV7-6 and TRBJ2-2, reads GAGVSQSPRYKVTKRGQDVALRCDPISGHVSLYWYRQALGQGPEFLTYFNYEAQQDKSGLPNDRFSAERPEGSISTLTIQRTEQRDSAMYRCASSVQGSNTGELFFGEGSRLTVL.

This rearrangement joins TRBV6-1 to TRBJ1-5; 7 bases are a match to TRBD1. The germline CDR1 and CDR2 sequences are MNHNS and SASEGT. The CDR3 spans 15 residues. Unmatched junction bases numbered 6, after V lost 2 bases and J lost 5 bases. Here the CDR3 reads CASSEWRQGDQPQHF. In nucleotides, the CDR3 is TGTGCCAGCAGTGAATGGAGGCAGGGGGATCAGCCCCAGCATTTT.

The chain uses TRBV9 and TRBJ1-6; 7 bases are shared with TRBD1. The CDR3 spans 14 residues. Trimming removed 4 bases from V and 7 bases from J; junction bases left unmatched: 5. Germline V CDR1 and CDR2: SGDLS, YYNGEE. The CDR3 DNA reads as TGTGCCAGCAGCCGGGACAGAAAGAATTCACCCCTCCACTTT. This sequence encodes CASSRDRKNSPLHF.

V usage is TRBV6-5 and J usage is TRBJ1-4; 8 nucleotides agree with TRBD1. V lost 0 bases and J lost 8; bases outside the gene matches: 5. Per germline, CDR1 MNHEY and CDR2 SVGAGI. CDR3 length: 15 residues. CDR3 bases: TGTGCCAGCAGTTACTCGTCGGACAGGGAGGAAAAACTGTTTTTT. Protein sequence: CASSYSSDREEKLFF.

The chain is built from TRBV5-6 and TRBJ2-3, with 8 bases lining up with TRBD1. Germline loops: CDR1 SGHDT, CDR2 YYEEEE. V shed 3 bases and J 5 bases; nucleotides not matched to a gene: 5. The CDR3 length is 14 residues. The CDR3 reads CASSWTGNKDTQYF. The CDR3 coding sequence is TGTGCCAGCAGCTGGACAGGGAACAAAGATACGCAGTATTTT.

Only one count was recorded for this clone. V is TRBV5-1 and J is TRBJ2-3, with D possibly being TRBD2 (5 bases). V shed 0 bases and J shed 11 bases, with 7 bases lying between them. Germline loops: CDR1 SGHRS, CDR2 YFSETQ. The CDR3 is 11 amino acids. For the CDR3, the DNA is TGCGCCAGCAGCTTGGCCGGACTGCAGTATTTT. Translating it yields CASSLAGLQYF. Variable domain in full (rest from reference TRBV5-1 and TRBJ2-3): KAGVTQTPRYLIKTRGQQVTLSCSPISGHRSVSWYQQTPGQGLQFLFEYFSETQRNKGNFPGRFSGRQFSNSRSEMNVSTLELGDSALYLCASSLAGLQYFGPGTRLTVL.

The chain links TRBV16 to TRBJ1-1; no firm D call. This CDR3 comprises 14 residues. The germline V gene encodes CDR1 KGHSY and CDR2 FQNENV. Trimming stripped 3 bases from V and 4 bases from J, with 12 bases between. This chain's CDR3 is CASSHERTGTEAFF. CDR3 DNA: TGTGCCAGCAGCCACGAGCGGACTGGCACTGAAGCTTTCTTT.

The chain recombines TRBV6-5 with TRBJ1-2; D gene ambiguous. Germline lookup yields CDR1 MNHEY and CDR2 SVGAGI. Trimming took off 5 bases at V and 2 bases at J, with 12 bases between the two ends. This CDR3 is built from 14 residues. The CDR3 bases are TGTGCCAGCAGTGACATACAGTGGAACTATGGCTACACCTTC. Translated: CASSDIQWNYGYTF.